This TCR beta chain was obtained from a study of blood T cell repertoires in COVID-19. Assay: immunoSEQ multiplex PCR; the TCRdb copy retains only in-frame clones and omits some. The data contain hundreds of thousands of clones, about nine tenths of them singletons. The CDR3 sequence is 13 residues long. Germline V gives CDR1 SNHLY, CDR2 FYNNEI. The J segment lost 9 bases and the V segment lost 6 bases, leaving 4 bases of the junction unmatched. The sequencing sample was made of peripheral blood. The TCR comes from a woman aged 25 to 45 with active or convalescent COVID-19. V is TRBV2 and J is TRBJ1-6; 8 nucleotides line up with TRBD1. CDR3 in amino acids: CASRTGQGSPLHF. The CDR3 nucleotides are TGTGCCAGCAGAACAGGACAGGGTTCACCCCTCCACTTT.